The entry below describes one T cell receptor (beta chain). Looked up from germline, CDR1 is ENHRY and CDR2 is SYGVKD. The CDR3 extends over 16 amino acids. V lost 6 bases to trimming and J lost 5 bases; unmatched junction nucleotides: 9. The data belong to a study of T cell changes during pregnancy in multiple sclerosis. Some clones are missing from TCRdb's copy, which holds only in-frame ones; the method was immunoSEQ multiplex PCR. The table includes some 22,000 clones, over 75% detected once. The chain is built from TRBV10-3 and TRBJ2-3; 12 nucleotides match TRBD2. This clonotype was sampled from a female donor with multiple sclerosis, enrolled in a pregnancy study. The sequences come from CD8+ T cells from peripheral blood mononuclear cells, collected before pregnancy. The CDR3 DNA sequence: TGTGCCATCAGGCAGAGGACTAGCGGGATGGGAGATACGCAGTATTTT. This encodes CAIRQRTSGMGDTQYF.